These 23 T cell receptor beta chains were all obtained from the same sample, sequenced in a study of T cell responses to AZD1222 COVID-19 vaccine. Produced via immunoSEQ multiplex PCR; TCRdb's table is partial and in-frame only. The table shows roughly 70,000 clones, with about 85% occurring only once. The specimen comprised peripheral blood, sampled on day 0 of AZD1222 vaccination. All receptors come from an adult in good health.

This rearrangement joins TRBV5-1 to TRBJ1-2; no clear D. Germline CDR1 and CDR2: SGHRS and YFSETQ. Trimming pared 2 bases from V and 0 bases from J, leaving 17 bases between. This CDR3 is 17 amino acids long. Here the CDR3 DNA reads TGCGCCAGCAGCTTTCTTGTTTTGGTCGGCACTAACTATGGCTACACCTTC. Protein sequence: CASSFLVLVGTNYGYTF.

The chain employs TRBV3-1 (or the pseudogene TRBV3-2) and TRBJ2-1; TRBD2 is a possible D gene (5 bases). CDR1 LGHDT and CDR2 YNNKEL come from the germline V gene (reference sequence). This CDR3 has 11 amino acids. The V end lost 0 bases, the J end lost 12 bases, and 6 bases lay between the germline ends. For the CDR3, the DNA is TGTGCCAGCAGCCAAGATCGGGGGCAGTTCTTC. Translating it yields CASSQDRGQFF.

The V and J genes are TRBV6-5 and TRBJ2-5; tentatively, D is TRBD2 (5 bases). Germline V gene lookup returns CDR1 MNHEY and CDR2 SVGAGI. The germline V and J ends were trimmed by 7 bases and 5 bases, with 11 bases remaining between them. The length of the CDR3 is 12 residues. DNA of the CDR3: TGTGCCAGCATGAGGTCGGGGGAGACCCAGTACTTC. This gives the protein CASMRSGETQYF.

The chain carries TRBV18 and TRBJ1-1; 8 positions match TRBD1. Germline V gene sequence: CDR1 KGHSH, CDR2 LQKENI. The trim removed 1 base at V and 4 bases at J, leaving 8 bases unmatched. This CDR3 has 16 amino acids. DNA of the CDR3: TGTGCCAGCTCACCACGGGCAGGGGGCGAGGTCACTGAAGCTTTCTTT. Encoded protein: CASSPRAGGEVTEAFF.

The rearrangement uses TRBV27 and TRBJ1-2; D is undetermined. V was clipped by 2 bases and J by 0 bases, with 10 bases between them. The CDR3 covers 15 residues. Germline CDR1 and CDR2: MNHEY and SMNVEV (reference sequence). The chain's CDR3 is CASSLNMGANYGYTF. In DNA, the CDR3 is TGTGCCAGCAGTTTAAATATGGGAGCTAACTATGGCTACACCTTC.

The J gene is TRBJ1-2, the V gene TRBV7-9; 9 nucleotides align to TRBD1. The CDR3 covers 12 residues. V lost 6 bases, J lost 9 bases, and 5 bases stayed unmatched. Germline lookup yields CDR1 SEHNR and CDR2 FQNEAQ (reference sequence). In nucleotides, the CDR3 is TGTGCCAGCAGAAGGGACAGGGTGAGCTACACCTTC. Residues: CASRRDRVSYTF.

The chain combines TRBV10-3 with TRBJ2-7; D is perhaps TRBD1 (6 bases). The germline CDR1 and CDR2 sequences are ENHRY and SYGVKD. The CDR3 spans 13 residues. The V gene lost 4 bases and the J gene lost 2 bases, with 9 bases spanning the gap. The CDR3 nucleotides are TGTGCCATCAGTGGTGGGGGCCCCTACGAGCAGTACTTC. Translation: CAISGGGPYEQYF.

The chain carries TRBV14 and TRBJ1-1; D unresolved. Germline lookup yields CDR1 SGHDN and CDR2 FVKESK. The CDR3 contains 13 residues. V was trimmed by 1 base and J by 1 base, leaving 4 bases between them. The CDR3 DNA reads TGTGCCAGCAGCCAAGGGGAGAACACTGAAGCTTTCTTT. Protein: CASSQGENTEAFF.

This rearrangement joins TRBV5-1 to TRBJ1-2; 7 positions match TRBD1. CDR1 is SGHRS and CDR2 is YFSETQ in the germline V gene. CDR3 length equals 13 residues. Unmatched junction bases numbered 3, after V lost 4 bases and J lost 3 bases. The CDR3: CASSLGTDYGYTF. CDR3 coding DNA: TGCGCCAGCAGCCTCGGGACAGACTATGGCTACACCTTC.

The chain links TRBV11-1 to TRBJ2-7; D perhaps matches TRBD2 (6 bases). V lost 5 bases to trimming and J lost 1 base, with 12 bases between them. Germline CDR1 is SGHAT and CDR2 is FQDESV (reference sequence). The CDR3 runs to 14 residues. The CDR3 DNA reads as TGTGCCAGCAGCCATAGCGGTTTATCCTACGAGCAGTACTTC. Translating gives CASSHSGLSYEQYF.

This clone occurred a few times. CDR3 sequence (DNA): TGTGCCAGCAGTTCTGCCACCGGAGTTCGGCAGTACTTC. Translated: CASSSATGVRQYF. The chain joins TRBV12-3 or TRBV12-4 to TRBJ2-7, with unresolved D. Trimming took off 4 bases at V and 9 bases at J, with 16 bases between the two ends. This CDR3 spans 13 amino acids.

The V call is TRBV7-9, the J call TRBJ1-5; D gene ambiguous. The CDR3 has 14 residues. V shed 6 bases and J shed 1 base, with 10 bases lying between them. Germline-derived CDR1 and CDR2 are SEHNR and FQNEAQ (reference sequence). This CDR3 is CASSPMGSNQPQHF. CDR3 sequence (DNA): TGTGCCAGCAGTCCGATGGGAAGCAATCAGCCCCAGCATTTT.

This clone was picked up one time. The rearrangement joins TRBV12-3 or TRBV12-4 to TRBJ1-5; possible D gene TRBD1, 5 bases. V was pared by 2 bases and J by 6 bases, with 8 bases between. This CDR3 is 13 amino acids long. CDR3 DNA: TGTGCCAGCAGTTTATGGGGGAGTCAGCCCCAGCATTTT. The encoded protein is CASSLWGSQPQHF.

This CDR3 is CASTPNVEGGQPQHF. The CDR3 DNA sequence: TGTGCCAGCACCCCGAATGTGGAGGGCGGACAGCCCCAGCATTTT. The chain employs TRBV6-5 and TRBJ1-5; no clear D gene. Germline CDR1 MNHEY, CDR2 SVGAGI. The CDR3 runs 15 residues. V was shortened by 7 bases and J by 7 bases, with 20 bases between the two germline ends.

The rearrangement joins TRBV18 to TRBJ1-1, with TRBD1 matching over 8 bases. Germline V gives CDR1 KGHSH, CDR2 LQKENI. The CDR3 is 14 amino acids. The V segment lost 3 bases and the J segment 1 base; nucleotides outside the gene matches: 1. CDR3 in amino acids: CASSPQGANTEAFF. The CDR3 DNA sequence: TGTGCCAGCTCACCGCAGGGGGCGAACACTGAAGCTTTCTTT.

This clone was detected a few times. V is TRBV6-5 and J is TRBJ2-1; D unclear. Trimming took 8 bases from V and 7 from J, leaving 15 bases between them. CDR3 length equals 13 residues. Germline CDR1 reads MNHEY; CDR2 reads SVGAGI. CDR3 in amino acids: CASSPPGKNEQFF. CDR3 DNA: TGTGCCAGCTCTCCGCCGGGTAAAAATGAGCAGTTCTTC.

This clone was found a few times. The chain recombines TRBV14 with TRBJ2-5, with D maybe TRBD1 (5 bases). Trimming left V 1 base short and J 4 bases short, with 13 bases between. This CDR3 is 15 amino acids long. Germline assignment: CDR1 SGHDN and CDR2 FVKESK. CDR3 loop: CASSQGLQGRETQYF. The CDR3, as DNA: TGTGCCAGCAGCCAAGGCTTGCAGGGTCGAGAGACCCAGTACTTC.

The rearrangement links TRBV5-1 to TRBJ1-4; 10 bases fit TRBD1. With 2 bases clipped from V and 0 bases from J, the junction kept 4 bases outside the gene matches. From germline, CDR1 is SGHRS and CDR2 YFSETQ. The length of the CDR3 is 17 residues. The DNA of the CDR3 is TGCGCCAGCAGCTTCGGACAGGGGGGGACAACTAATGAAAAACTGTTTTTT. Protein: CASSFGQGGTTNEKLFF.

The gene calls are TRBV11-3 and TRBJ1-6; D call uncertain. V was trimmed by 6 bases and J by 8 bases, leaving 11 bases between them. Germline assignment: CDR1 SGHNT and CDR2 YENEEA. The CDR3 runs 13 residues. The CDR3 nucleotides are TGTGCCAGCAGTCCTGGACCCGATTCACCCCTCCACTTT. Translated: CASSPGPDSPLHF.

V is TRBV6-5 and J is TRBJ1-2; D not certain. The length of the CDR3 is 13 residues. From germline, CDR1 is MNHEY and CDR2 SVGAGI. Trimming cost V 5 bases and J 2 bases, with 9 bases left between them. The CDR3 reads CASSPDPNYGYTF. CDR3 bases: TGTGCCAGCAGTCCTGATCCCAACTATGGCTACACCTTC.

The chain couples TRBV6-1 to TRBJ2-7; D gene ambiguous. Trimming removed 3 bases from V and 3 bases from J, with 6 bases in between. This CDR3 spans 12 amino acids. Germline V gene lookup returns CDR1 MNHNS and CDR2 SASEGT. The chain's CDR3 is CASSDMGYEQYF. CDR3 DNA sequence: TGTGCCAGCAGTGATATGGGCTACGAGCAGTACTTC.

The chain employs TRBV4-1 and TRBJ1-3; the D is unclear. This CDR3 is 14 amino acids long. Germline values: CDR1 MGHRA, CDR2 YSYEKL. Trimming took 1 base from V and 2 from J, leaving 6 bases between them. The CDR3 DNA reads as TGCGCCAGCAGCCAAGCATTGACTGGAAACACCATATATTTT. This encodes CASSQALTGNTIYF.

The chain recombines TRBV7-9 with TRBJ1-2; D is unresolved. This CDR3 has 13 amino acids. The germline gives CDR1 SEHNR, CDR2 FQNEAQ (reference sequence). The V end was cut by 4 bases, the J end by 7 bases, with 13 bases between. CDR3: CASSSGPGSGYTF. CDR3 nucleotide sequence: TGTGCCAGCAGCTCGGGCCCTGGAAGTGGCTACACCTTC.